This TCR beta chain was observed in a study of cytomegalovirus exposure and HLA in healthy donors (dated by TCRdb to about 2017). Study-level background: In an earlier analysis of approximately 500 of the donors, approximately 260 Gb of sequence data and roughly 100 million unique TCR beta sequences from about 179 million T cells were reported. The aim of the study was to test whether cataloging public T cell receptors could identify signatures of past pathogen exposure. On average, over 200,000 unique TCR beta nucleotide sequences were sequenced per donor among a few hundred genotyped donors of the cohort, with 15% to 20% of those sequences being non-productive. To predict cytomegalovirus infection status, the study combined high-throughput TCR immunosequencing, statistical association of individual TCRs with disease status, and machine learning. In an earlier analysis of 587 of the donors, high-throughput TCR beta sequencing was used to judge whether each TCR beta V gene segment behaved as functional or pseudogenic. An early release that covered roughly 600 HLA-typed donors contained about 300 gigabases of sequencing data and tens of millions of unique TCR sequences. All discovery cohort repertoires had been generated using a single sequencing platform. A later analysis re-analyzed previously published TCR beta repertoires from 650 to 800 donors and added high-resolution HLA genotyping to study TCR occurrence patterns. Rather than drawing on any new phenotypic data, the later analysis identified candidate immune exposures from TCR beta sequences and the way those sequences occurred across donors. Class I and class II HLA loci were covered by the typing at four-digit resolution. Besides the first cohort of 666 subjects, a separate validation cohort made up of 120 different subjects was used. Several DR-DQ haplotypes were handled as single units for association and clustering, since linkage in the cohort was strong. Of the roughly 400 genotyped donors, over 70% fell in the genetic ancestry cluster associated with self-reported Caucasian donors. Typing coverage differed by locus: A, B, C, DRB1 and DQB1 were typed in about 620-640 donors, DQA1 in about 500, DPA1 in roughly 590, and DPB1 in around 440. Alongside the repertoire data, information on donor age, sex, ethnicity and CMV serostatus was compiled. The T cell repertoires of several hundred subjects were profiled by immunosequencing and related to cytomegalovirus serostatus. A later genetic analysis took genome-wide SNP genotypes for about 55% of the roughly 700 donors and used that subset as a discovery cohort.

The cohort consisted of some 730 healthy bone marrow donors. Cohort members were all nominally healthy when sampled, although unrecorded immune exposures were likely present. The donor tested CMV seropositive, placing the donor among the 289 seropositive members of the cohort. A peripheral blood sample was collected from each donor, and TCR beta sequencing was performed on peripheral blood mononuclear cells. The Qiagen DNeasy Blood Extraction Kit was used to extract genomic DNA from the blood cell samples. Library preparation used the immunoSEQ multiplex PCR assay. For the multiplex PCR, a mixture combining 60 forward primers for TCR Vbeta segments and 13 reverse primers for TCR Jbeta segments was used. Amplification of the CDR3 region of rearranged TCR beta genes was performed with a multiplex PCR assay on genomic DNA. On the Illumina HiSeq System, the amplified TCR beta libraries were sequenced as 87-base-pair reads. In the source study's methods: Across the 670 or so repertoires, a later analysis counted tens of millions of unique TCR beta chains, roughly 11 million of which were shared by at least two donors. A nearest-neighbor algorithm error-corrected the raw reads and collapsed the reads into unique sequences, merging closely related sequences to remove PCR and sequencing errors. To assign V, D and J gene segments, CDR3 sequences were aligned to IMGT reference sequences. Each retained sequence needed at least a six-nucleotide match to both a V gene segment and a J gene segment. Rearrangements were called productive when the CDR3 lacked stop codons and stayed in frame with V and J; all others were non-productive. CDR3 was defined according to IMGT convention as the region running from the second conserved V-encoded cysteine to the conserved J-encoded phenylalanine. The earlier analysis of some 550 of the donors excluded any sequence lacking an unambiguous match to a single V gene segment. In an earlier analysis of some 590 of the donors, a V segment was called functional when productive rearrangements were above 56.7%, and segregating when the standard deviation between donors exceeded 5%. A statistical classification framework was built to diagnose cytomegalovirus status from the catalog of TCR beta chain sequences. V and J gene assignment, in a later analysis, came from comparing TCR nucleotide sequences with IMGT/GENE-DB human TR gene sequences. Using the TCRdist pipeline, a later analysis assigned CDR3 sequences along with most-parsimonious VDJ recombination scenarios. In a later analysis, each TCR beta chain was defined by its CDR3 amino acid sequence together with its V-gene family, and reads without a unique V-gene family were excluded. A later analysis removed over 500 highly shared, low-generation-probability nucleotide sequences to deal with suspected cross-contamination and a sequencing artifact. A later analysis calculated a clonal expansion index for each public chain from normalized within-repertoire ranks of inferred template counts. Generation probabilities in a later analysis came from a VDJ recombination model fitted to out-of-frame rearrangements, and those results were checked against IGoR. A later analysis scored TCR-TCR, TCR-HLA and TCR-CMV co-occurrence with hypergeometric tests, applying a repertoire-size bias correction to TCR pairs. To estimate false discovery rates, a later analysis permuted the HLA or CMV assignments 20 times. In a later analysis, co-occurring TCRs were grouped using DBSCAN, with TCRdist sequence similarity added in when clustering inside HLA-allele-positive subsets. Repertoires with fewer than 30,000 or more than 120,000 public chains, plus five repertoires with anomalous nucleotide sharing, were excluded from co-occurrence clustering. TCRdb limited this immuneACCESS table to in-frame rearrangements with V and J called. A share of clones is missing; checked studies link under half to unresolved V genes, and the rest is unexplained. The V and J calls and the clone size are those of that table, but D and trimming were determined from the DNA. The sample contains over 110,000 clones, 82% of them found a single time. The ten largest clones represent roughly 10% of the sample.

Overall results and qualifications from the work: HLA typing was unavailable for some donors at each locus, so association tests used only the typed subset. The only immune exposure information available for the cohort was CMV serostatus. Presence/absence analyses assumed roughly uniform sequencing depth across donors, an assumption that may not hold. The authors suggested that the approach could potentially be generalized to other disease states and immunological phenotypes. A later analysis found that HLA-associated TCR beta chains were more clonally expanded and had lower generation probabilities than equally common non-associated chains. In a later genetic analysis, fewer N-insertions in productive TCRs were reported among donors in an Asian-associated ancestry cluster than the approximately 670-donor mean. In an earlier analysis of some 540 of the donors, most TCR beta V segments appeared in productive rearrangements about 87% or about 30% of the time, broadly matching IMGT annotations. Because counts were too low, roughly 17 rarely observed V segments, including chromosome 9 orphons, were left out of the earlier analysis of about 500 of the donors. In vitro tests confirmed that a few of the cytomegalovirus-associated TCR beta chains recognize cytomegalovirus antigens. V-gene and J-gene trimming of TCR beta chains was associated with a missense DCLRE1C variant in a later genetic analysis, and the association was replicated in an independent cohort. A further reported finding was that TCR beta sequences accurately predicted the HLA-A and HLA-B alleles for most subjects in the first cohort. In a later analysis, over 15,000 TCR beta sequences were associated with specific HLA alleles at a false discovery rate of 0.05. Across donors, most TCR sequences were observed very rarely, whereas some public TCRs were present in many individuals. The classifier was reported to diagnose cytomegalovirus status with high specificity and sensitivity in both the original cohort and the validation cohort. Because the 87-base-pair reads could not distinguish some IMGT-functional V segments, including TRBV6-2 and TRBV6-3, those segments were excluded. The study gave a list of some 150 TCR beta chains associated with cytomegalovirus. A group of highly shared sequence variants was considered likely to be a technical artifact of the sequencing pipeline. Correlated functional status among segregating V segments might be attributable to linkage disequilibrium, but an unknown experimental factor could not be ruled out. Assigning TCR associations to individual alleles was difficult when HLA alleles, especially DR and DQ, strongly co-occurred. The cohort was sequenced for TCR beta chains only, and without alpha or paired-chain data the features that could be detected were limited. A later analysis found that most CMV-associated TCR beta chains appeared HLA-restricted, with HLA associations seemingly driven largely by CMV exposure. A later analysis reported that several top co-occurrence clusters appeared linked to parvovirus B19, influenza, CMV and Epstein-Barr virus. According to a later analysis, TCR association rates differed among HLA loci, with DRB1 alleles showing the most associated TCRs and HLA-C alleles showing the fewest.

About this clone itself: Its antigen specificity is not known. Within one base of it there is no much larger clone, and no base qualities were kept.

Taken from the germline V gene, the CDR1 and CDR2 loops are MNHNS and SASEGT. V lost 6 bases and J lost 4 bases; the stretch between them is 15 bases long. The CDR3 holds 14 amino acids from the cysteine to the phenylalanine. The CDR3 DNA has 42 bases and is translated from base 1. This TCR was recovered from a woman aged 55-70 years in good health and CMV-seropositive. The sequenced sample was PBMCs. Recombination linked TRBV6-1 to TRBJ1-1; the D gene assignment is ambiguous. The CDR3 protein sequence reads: CASSASVVGTEAFF. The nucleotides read TGTGCCAGCAGCGCGTCGGTGGTCGGCACTGAAGCTTTCTTT.